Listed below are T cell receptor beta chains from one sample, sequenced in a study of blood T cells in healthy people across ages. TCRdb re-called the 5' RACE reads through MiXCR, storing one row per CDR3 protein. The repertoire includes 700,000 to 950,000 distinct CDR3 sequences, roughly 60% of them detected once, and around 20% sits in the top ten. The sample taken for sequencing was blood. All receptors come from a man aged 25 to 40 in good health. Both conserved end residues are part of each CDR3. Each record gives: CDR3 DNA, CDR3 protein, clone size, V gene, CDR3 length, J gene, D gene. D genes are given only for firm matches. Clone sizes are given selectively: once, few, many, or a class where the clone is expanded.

cdr3_nt: TGTGCCAGCAGTTTCAGGGGGGGAGGAGATATGGAGTATTTT
cdr3_aa: CASSFRGGGDMEYF
clone_size: -
v_call: TRBV12-3/TRBV12-4
cdr3_length: 14
j_call: TRBJ2-3
d_call: -

cdr3_nt: TGTGCCAGCAGCCCTACACCCGGGACAGGGAAGGAGACCCAGTACTTC
cdr3_aa: CASSPTPGTGKETQYF
clone_size: -
v_call: TRBV6-2/TRBV6-3
cdr3_length: 16
j_call: TRBJ2-5
d_call: TRBD1

cdr3_nt: TGTGCCAGCAGTTCTCCACAGGCGGAGACCCAGTACTTC
cdr3_aa: CASSSPQAETQYF
clone_size: -
v_call: TRBV28
cdr3_length: 13
j_call: TRBJ2-5
d_call: -

cdr3_nt: TGTGCCAGCAGCCAAACTCAAAACCGCCCCTTGGGCACTGAAGCTTTCTTT
cdr3_aa: CASSQTQNRPLGTEAFF
clone_size: -
v_call: TRBV7-9
cdr3_length: 17
j_call: TRBJ1-1
d_call: -

cdr3_nt: TGTGCCAGCAGCCCACTAGTGGACAATGAGCAGTTCTTC
cdr3_aa: CASSPLVDNEQFF
clone_size: -
v_call: TRBV6-2/TRBV6-3
cdr3_length: 13
j_call: TRBJ2-1
d_call: -

cdr3_nt: TGTGCCAGCAGCCAAGAAGGAGTCCCCGGCGGGGAGACCCAGTACTTC
cdr3_aa: CASSQEGVPGGETQYF
clone_size: few
v_call: TRBV4-2
cdr3_length: 16
j_call: TRBJ2-5
d_call: -

cdr3_nt: TGCAGTGCAACAATGTTCCTAGCGGGGGGACTGGACATTCAGTACTTC
cdr3_aa: CSATMFLAGGLDIQYF
clone_size: -
v_call: TRBV20-1
cdr3_length: 16
j_call: TRBJ2-4
d_call: TRBD2

cdr3_nt: TGTGCCAGCAGCCAAGATCTCGGGGAGGAGCAGTACTTC
cdr3_aa: CASSQDLGEEQYF
clone_size: -
v_call: TRBV14
cdr3_length: 13
j_call: TRBJ2-7
d_call: -

cdr3_nt: TGCAGCGTTGGGGGTATGGGGGTCGGAGGTGGCCTCTCCTACAATGAGCAGTTCTTC
cdr3_aa: CSVGGMGVGGGLSYNEQFF
clone_size: many
v_call: TRBV29-1
cdr3_length: 19
j_call: TRBJ2-1
d_call: -

cdr3_nt: TGTGCCAGCAGCCAAGGACAGGGCTATGGCTACACCTTC
cdr3_aa: CASSQGQGYGYTF
clone_size: many
v_call: TRBV4-2
cdr3_length: 13
j_call: TRBJ1-2
d_call: TRBD1

cdr3_nt: TGTGCCAGCAGAAGAAGCGCAGGGAACACTGAAGCTTTCTTT
cdr3_aa: CASRRSAGNTEAFF
clone_size: few
v_call: TRBV9
cdr3_length: 14
j_call: TRBJ1-1
d_call: -